This TCR beta chain was sequenced in a study of shared clonotypes between healthy human individuals. The table came from immunoSEQ multiplex PCR; TCRdb's copy has only in-frame clones and leaves some out. The table has approximately 2,000,000 clones, under 95% seen once; the top ten hold more than 0.35%. The length of the CDR3 is 15 residues. With V trimmed by 0 bases and J by 7 bases, 5 bases remained unmatched. Germline assignment: CDR1 SGDLS and CDR2 YYNGEE. Points from the study as a whole: Rarefaction demonstrated incomplete sorted-subset sequencing despite large depth.

A split of CD4+ cells into CD45RA+ naive and CD45RA-negative memory subsets was performed. Note on this clone: Its antigen is as yet unknown.

The receptor comes from a man younger than 35 in good health. Some clones in this sample may be carry-over from other donors' samples. The chain employs TRBV9 and TRBJ2-1, with 9 bases aligning to TRBD2. The sample was naive CD4+ T cells from PBMCs. Described subset: CD45RA+ positively selected. This CDR3 is CASSVDSGSWNEQFF. CDR3 sequence (DNA): TGTGCCAGCAGCGTAGATAGCGGGAGTTGGAATGAGCAGTTCTTC.